A selection of T cell receptor beta chains follows, all from one sample in a study of cytomegalovirus exposure and HLA in healthy donors. Clones were read by immunoSEQ multiplex PCR, and TCRdb kept only the in-frame ones, dropping some. The sample shows around 140,000 clones, just under 75% of them seen only once. The sequenced sample consisted of PBMCs. These receptor sequences come from a woman aged 18-29 years in good health and CMV-seronegative. CDR3s include the opening cysteine and the closing phenylalanine or tryptophan. The order of the fields is V gene, J gene, CDR3 protein.

v_call: TRBV6-5
j_call: TRBJ1-4
cdr3_aa: CASSYDRVAKLFF

v_call: TRBV19
j_call: TRBJ2-3
cdr3_aa: CASSTYAGYTDTQYF

v_call: TRBV7-3
j_call: TRBJ2-7
cdr3_aa: CASSPGGVSDEQYF

v_call: TRBV19
j_call: TRBJ1-1
cdr3_aa: CASSRDRVGGGTEAFF

v_call: TRBV4-3
j_call: TRBJ2-3
cdr3_aa: CASSPLLAVYTDTQYF

v_call: TRBV11-2
j_call: TRBJ1-6
cdr3_aa: CASSLGGSPLHF

v_call: TRBV5-3
j_call: -
cdr3_aa: CARSLAGTGPYEQYF

v_call: TRBV2
j_call: TRBJ2-7
cdr3_aa: CASSNARQGVEQYF

v_call: TRBV19
j_call: TRBJ2-1
cdr3_aa: CASSKDSLEKYNEQFF

v_call: TRBV7-9
j_call: TRBJ1-2
cdr3_aa: CASSLADTGQGRGYTF

v_call: TRBV11-3
j_call: TRBJ1-5
cdr3_aa: CASSNTGWNQPQHF

v_call: TRBV12-5
j_call: TRBJ2-1
cdr3_aa: CASGLVPVGGAGVYNEQFF

v_call: TRBV9
j_call: TRBJ2-7
cdr3_aa: CASSAGTGNYEQYF

v_call: TRBV2
j_call: TRBJ1-4
cdr3_aa: CASSGQGPATNEKLFF

v_call: TRBV28
j_call: TRBJ2-5
cdr3_aa: CASSFALTETQYF

v_call: TRBV7-9
j_call: TRBJ1-2
cdr3_aa: CASSLDKGDYGYTF

v_call: TRBV7-2
j_call: TRBJ1-2
cdr3_aa: CASSPYFQDGYTF

v_call: TRBV11-2
j_call: TRBJ2-4
cdr3_aa: CASSLGPATKGNIQYF

v_call: TRBV7-9
j_call: TRBJ2-5
cdr3_aa: CASSSRETQYF

v_call: TRBV12-5
j_call: TRBJ2-1
cdr3_aa: CASGASGTSGKFNEQFF